The rows below give T cell receptor beta chains drawn from one sample of a study of T cell responses to AZD1222 COVID-19 vaccine. This table comes from immunoSEQ multiplex PCR, and its TCRdb copy is limited to in-frame clones, with some not included. The data hold approximately 88,000 clones, with 90% observed a single time. This material consisted of peripheral blood, taken 28 days after the second AZD1222 dose. Receptors were obtained from an adult who received the AZD1222 COVID-19 vaccine. Each CDR3 is given with its conserved first and last residue. Fields, in order: D gene, V gene, J gene, clone size, CDR3 protein, CDR3 DNA. The D gene is left open where the match is weak. The size of a clone is reported for some rows only, either as once, few or many, or as a class for expanded clones.

-	TRBV6-5	TRBJ2-5	-	CASSYSGRTQETQYF	TGTGCCAGCAGTTACTCGGGACGGACCCAAGAGACCCAGTACTTC
-	TRBV28	TRBJ1-2	-	CASRAEYGYTF	TGTGCCAGCAGGGCGGAGTATGGCTACACCTTC
-	TRBV4-3	TRBJ1-5	once	CASSQSRFEGNQPQHF	TGCGCCAGCAGCCAATCCCGGTTCGAGGGGAATCAGCCCCAGCATTTT
TRBD2	TRBV4-2	TRBJ2-3	-	CASRDYAGGDTDTQYF	TGTGCCAGCAGGGATTACGCGGGGGGGGACACAGATACGCAGTATTTT
-	TRBV7-9	TRBJ1-2	few	CASSLGTTANYGYTF	TGTGCCAGCAGCTTAGGGACGACAGCTAACTATGGCTACACCTTC
-	TRBV2	TRBJ1-1	-	CASSEVSGDTEAFF	TGTGCCAGCAGTGAAGTTTCGGGGGACACTGAAGCTTTCTTT
TRBD1	TRBV5-6	TRBJ2-3	-	CASSGGTGAPLDTQYF	TGTGCCAGCAGCGGCGGGACAGGGGCTCCGTTAGATACGCAGTATTTT
-	TRBV7-2	TRBJ1-5	-	CASSYSGTPDQPQHF	TGTGCCAGCAGTTACTCCGGGACGCCCGATCAGCCCCAGCATTTT
-	TRBV19	TRBJ1-2	once	CASSSEPNNRGYTF	TGTGCCAGTAGTTCAGAACCCAACAACCGGGGCTACACCTTC
-	TRBV3-1/TRBV3-2	TRBJ2-1	-	CASSQEGREQFF	TGTGCCAGCAGCCAAGAGGGAAGAGAGCAGTTCTTC
-	TRBV7-2	TRBJ2-1	-	CASSGMRSYNEQFF	TGTGCCAGCAGCGGGATGAGGTCCTACAATGAGCAGTTCTTC
-	TRBV4-1	TRBJ1-3	-	CASSQDLPQAGNTIYF	TGCGCCAGCAGCCAAGATCTCCCCCAAGCTGGAAACACCATATATTTT
TRBD1	TRBV24-1	TRBJ1-2	-	CATSEGTAYGYTF	TGTGCCACCAGTGAGGGGACAGCTTATGGCTACACCTTC
-	TRBV7-8	TRBJ1-2	-	CASSLGGGGRSEGYTF	TGTGCCAGCAGCTTAGGAGGCGGGGGGCGTTCGGAGGGCTACACCTTC
TRBD1	TRBV5-1	TRBJ1-2	-	CASSRMLRGQGEFGGYTF	TGCGCCAGCAGCAGAATGCTTAGGGGACAGGGGGAGTTCGGCGGCTACACCTTC
TRBD1	TRBV6-4	TRBJ1-1	-	CASSRGSLGTEAFF	TGTGCCAGCAGCAGGGGGTCTCTAGGGACTGAAGCTTTCTTT
TRBD1	TRBV5-1	TRBJ1-2	-	CASSLTGDYGYTF	TGCGCCAGCAGCTTGACAGGGGACTATGGCTACACCTTC
TRBD1	TRBV5-5	TRBJ2-2	few	CASSSANRGPNTGELFF	TGTGCCAGCAGCTCGGCTAACAGGGGGCCGAACACCGGGGAGCTGTTTTTT
-	TRBV21-1	TRBJ2-7	-	CASSSLGGGLRIPRPSYEQYF	TGTGCCAGCAGCTCCCTAGGGGGTGGGTTGCGCATCCCGCGGCCTTCCTACGAGCAGTACTTC
-	TRBV4-3	TRBJ1-6	once	CASSQDRGRDSPLHF	TGCGCCAGCAGCCAAGACCGGGGGAGAGATTCACCCCTCCACTTT
TRBD1	TRBV4-1	TRBJ2-7	-	CASSQDRYLNGTGDHEQYF	TGCGCCAGCAGCCAAGACAGGTATCTTAACGGGACAGGGGACCACGAGCAGTACTTC
-	TRBV2	TRBJ2-5	-	CASSVGAQETQYF	TGTGCCAGCAGTGTCGGGGCCCAAGAGACCCAGTACTTC
-	TRBV10-1	TRBJ2-1	-	CASGGQPRNEQFF	TGCGCCAGCGGAGGACAGCCCCGCAATGAGCAGTTCTTC
-	TRBV10-2	TRBJ1-6	-	CASSEGRGFDSPLHF	TGCGCCAGCAGTGAGGGACGGGGATTCGATTCACCCCTCCACTTT
-	TRBV12-3/TRBV12-4	TRBJ1-1	-	CASSLGAAEAFF	TGTGCCAGCAGTTTAGGGGCGGCTGAAGCTTTCTTT
-	TRBV6-1	TRBJ1-5	-	CASSAHSSYSNQPQHF	TGTGCCAGCAGTGCTCACAGCAGCTATAGCAATCAGCCCCAGCATTTT
TRBD1	TRBV5-4	TRBJ1-6	many	CASSPTGSSYNSPLHF	TGTGCCAGCAGCCCGACAGGGAGCTCCTATAATTCACCCCTCCACTTT
TRBD1	TRBV10-3	TRBJ1-1	-	CATGDRSDTEAFF	TGTGCCACCGGGGACAGGTCGGACACTGAAGCTTTCTTT